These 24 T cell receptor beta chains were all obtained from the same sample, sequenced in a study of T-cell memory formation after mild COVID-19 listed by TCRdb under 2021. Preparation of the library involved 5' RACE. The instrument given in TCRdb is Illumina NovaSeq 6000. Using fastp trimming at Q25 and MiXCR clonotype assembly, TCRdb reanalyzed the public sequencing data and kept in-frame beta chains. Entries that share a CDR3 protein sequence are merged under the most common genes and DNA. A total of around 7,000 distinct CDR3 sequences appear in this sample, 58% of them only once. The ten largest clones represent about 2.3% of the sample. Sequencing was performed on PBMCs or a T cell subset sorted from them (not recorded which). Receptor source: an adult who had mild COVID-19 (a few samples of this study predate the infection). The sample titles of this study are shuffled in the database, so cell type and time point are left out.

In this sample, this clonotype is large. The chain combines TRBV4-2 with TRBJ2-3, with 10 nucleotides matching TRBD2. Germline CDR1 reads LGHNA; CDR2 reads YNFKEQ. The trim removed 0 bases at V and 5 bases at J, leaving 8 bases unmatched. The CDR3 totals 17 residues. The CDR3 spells CASSQDVLAGAKDTQYF. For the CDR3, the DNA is TGTGCCAGCAGCCAAGATGTCCTAGCGGGGGCCAAAGATACGCAGTATTTT.

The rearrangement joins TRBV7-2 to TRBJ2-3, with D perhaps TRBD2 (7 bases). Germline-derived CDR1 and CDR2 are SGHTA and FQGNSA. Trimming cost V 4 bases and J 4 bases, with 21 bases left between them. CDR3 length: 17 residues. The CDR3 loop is CASSYRRGGGPSDTQYF. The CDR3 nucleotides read TGTGCCAGCAGCTACCGTAGGGGGGGAGGGCCGTCAGATACGCAGTATTTT.

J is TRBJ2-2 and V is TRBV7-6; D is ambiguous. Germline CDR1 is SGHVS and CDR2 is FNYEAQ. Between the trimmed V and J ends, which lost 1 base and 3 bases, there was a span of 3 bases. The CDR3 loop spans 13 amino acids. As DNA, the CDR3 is TGTGCCAGCAGCTTAGGGGACACCGGGGAGCTGTTTTTT. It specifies CASSLGDTGELFF.

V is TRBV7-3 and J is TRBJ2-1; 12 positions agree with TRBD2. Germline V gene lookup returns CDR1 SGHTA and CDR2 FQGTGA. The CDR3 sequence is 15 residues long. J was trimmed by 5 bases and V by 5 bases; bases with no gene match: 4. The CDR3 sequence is CASSLGLAGNNEQFF. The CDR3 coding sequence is TGTGCCAGCAGCCTTGGACTAGCGGGGAACAATGAGCAGTTCTTC.

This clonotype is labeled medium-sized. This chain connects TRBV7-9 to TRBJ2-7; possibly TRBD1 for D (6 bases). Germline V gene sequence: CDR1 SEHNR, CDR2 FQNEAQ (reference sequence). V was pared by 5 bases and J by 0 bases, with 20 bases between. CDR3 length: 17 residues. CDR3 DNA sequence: TGTGCCAGCAGCAGGATGGGACAAGGACCGAGCTCCTACGAGCAGTACGTC. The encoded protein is CASSRMGQGPSSYEQYV.

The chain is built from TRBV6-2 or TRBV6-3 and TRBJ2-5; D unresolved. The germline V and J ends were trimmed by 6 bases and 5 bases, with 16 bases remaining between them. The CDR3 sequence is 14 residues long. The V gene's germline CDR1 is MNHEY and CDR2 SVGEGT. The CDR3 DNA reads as TGTGCCAGCAGCCCCGGTGGCGTATGGGAGACCCAGTACTTC. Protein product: CASSPGGVWETQYF.

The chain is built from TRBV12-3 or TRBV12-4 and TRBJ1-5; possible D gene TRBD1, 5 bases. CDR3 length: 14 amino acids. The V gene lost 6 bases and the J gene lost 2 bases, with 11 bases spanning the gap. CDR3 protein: CASSVRDGNQPQHF. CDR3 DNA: TGTGCCAGCAGCGTCAGGGACGGCAATCAGCCCCAGCATTTT.

CDR3 amino acids: CSVVGRLTDTQYF. The CDR3 DNA reads TGCAGCGTTGTCGGTAGACTCACAGATACGCAGTATTTT. This chain connects TRBV29-1 to TRBJ2-3; D is unresolved. Germline assignment: CDR1 SQVTM and CDR2 ANQGSEA. The CDR3 loop spans 13 amino acids. V dropped 4 bases and J dropped 2 bases, with 10 bases sitting between them.

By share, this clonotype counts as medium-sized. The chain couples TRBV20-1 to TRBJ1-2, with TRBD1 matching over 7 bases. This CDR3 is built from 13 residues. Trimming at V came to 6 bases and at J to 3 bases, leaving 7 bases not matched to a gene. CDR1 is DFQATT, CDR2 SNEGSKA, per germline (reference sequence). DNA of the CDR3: TGCAGTGCCAGGGCAGGGGGGGACTATGGCTACACCTTC. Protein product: CSARAGGDYGYTF.

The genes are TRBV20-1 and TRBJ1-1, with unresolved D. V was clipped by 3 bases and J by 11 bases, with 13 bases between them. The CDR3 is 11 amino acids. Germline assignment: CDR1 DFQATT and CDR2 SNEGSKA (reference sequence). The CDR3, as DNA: TGCAGTGCTAGTCGTCAAGCCGCGGCTTTCTTT. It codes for CSASRQAAAFF.

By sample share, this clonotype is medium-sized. CDR3 in amino acids: CASSLALGTSGGPLADTQYF. CDR3 sequence (DNA): TGTGCCAGCAGCTTAGCGCTAGGGACTAGCGGGGGCCCATTAGCAGATACGCAGTATTTT. The gene calls are TRBV7-8 and TRBJ2-3; 14 bases are shared with TRBD2. The V segment lost 0 bases and the J segment 4 bases; nucleotides outside the gene matches: 12. The length of the CDR3 is 20 residues. Germline V CDR1 and CDR2: SGHVS, FQNEAQ.

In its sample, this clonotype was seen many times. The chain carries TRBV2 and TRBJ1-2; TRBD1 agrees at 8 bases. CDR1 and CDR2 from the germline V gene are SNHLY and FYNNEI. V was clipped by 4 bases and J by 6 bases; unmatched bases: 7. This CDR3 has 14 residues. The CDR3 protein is CASSVGRGRDGYTF. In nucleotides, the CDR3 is TGTGCCAGCAGTGTTGGCAGGGGGCGCGATGGCTACACCTTC.

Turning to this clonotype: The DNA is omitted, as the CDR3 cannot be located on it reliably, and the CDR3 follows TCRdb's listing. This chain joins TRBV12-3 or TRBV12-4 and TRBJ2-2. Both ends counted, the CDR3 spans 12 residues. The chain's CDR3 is CASSFGAGELFF.

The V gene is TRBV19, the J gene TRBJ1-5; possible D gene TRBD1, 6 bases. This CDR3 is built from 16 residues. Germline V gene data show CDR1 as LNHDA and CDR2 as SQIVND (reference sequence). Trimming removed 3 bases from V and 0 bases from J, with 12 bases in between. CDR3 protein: CASSIRGAYSNQPQHF. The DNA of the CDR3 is TGTGCCAGTAGTATTCGGGGGGCTTATAGCAATCAGCCCCAGCATTTT. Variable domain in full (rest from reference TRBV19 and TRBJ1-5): DGGITQSPKYLFRKEGQNVTLSCEQNLNHDAMYWYRQDPGQGLRLIYYSQIVNDFQKGDIAEGYSVSREKKESFPLTVTSAQKNPTAFYLCASSIRGAYSNQPQHFGDGTRLSIL.

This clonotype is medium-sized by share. This CDR3 is CASSAPQRGADTQYF. CDR3 nucleotide sequence: TGTGCCAGCAGCGCCCCCCAGCGGGGGGCAGATACGCAGTATTTT. The chain carries TRBV7-9 and TRBJ2-3, with 9 bases fitting TRBD2. The V gene's germline CDR1 is SEHNR and CDR2 FQNEAQ (reference sequence). This CDR3 is 15 amino acids long. Trimming cost V 5 bases and J 4 bases; bases outside gene matches: 7.

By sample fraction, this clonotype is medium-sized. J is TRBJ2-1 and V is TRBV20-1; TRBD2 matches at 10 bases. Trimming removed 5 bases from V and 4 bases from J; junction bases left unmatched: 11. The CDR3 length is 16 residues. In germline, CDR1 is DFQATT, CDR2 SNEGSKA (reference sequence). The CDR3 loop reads CSAPQRGGLRYNEQFF. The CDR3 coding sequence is TGCAGTGCTCCCCAGCGGGGGGGCCTCCGGTACAATGAGCAGTTCTTC.

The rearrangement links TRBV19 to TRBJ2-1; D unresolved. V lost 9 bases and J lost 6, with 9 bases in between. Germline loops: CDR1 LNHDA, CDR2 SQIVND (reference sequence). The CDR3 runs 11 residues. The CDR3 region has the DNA TGTGCCAGCTCGCGAAGCAATGAGCAGTTCTTC. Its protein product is CASSRSNEQFF.

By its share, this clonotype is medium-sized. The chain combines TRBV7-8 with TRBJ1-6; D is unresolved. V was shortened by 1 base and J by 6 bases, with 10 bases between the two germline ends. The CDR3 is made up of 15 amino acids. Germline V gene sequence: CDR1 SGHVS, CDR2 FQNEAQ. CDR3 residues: CASSLDQLLNSPLHF. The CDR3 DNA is TGTGCCAGCAGCTTAGATCAGCTCCTTAATTCACCCCTCCACTTT.

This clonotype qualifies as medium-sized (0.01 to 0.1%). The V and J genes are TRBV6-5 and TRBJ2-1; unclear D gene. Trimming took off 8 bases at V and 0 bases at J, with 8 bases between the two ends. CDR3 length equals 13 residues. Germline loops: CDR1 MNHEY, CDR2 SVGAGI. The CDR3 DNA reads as TGTGCCAGCGGCCCGAGCTCCTACAATGAGCAGTTCTTC. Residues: CASGPSSYNEQFF.

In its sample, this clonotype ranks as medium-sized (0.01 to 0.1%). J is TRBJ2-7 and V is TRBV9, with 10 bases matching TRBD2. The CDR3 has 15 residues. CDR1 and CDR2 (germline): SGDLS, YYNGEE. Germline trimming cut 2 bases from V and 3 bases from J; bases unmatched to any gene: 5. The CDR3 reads CASSVTSGAHYEQYF. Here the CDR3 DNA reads TGTGCCAGCAGCGTCACTAGCGGGGCTCACTACGAGCAGTACTTC.

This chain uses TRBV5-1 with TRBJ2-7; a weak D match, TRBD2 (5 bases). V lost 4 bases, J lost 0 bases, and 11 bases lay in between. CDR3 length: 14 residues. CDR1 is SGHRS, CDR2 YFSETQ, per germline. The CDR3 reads CASSPRRDSYEQYF. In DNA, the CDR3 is TGCGCCAGCAGCCCTCGACGGGACTCCTACGAGCAGTACTTC.

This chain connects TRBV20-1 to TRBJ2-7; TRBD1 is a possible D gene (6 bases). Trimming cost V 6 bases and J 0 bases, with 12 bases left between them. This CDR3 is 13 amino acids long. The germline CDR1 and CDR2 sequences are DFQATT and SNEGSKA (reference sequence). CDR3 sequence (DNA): TGCAGTGCCAACCGGGACACCTCCTACGAGCAGTACTTC. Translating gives CSANRDTSYEQYF.

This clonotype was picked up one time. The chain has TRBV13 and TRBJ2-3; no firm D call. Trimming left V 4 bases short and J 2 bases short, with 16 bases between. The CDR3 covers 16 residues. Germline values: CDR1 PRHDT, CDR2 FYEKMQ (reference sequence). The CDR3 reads CASSSLPVAPTDTQYF. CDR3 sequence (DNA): TGTGCCAGCAGCTCCCTACCGGTAGCACCCACAGATACGCAGTATTTT.

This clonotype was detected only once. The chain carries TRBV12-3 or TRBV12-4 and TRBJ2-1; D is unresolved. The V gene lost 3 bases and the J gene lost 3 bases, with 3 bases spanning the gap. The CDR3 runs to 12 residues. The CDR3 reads CASSFRYNEQFF. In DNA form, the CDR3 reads TGTGCCAGCAGTTTTCGCTACAATGAGCAGTTCTTC.